Following are 13 T cell receptor beta chains from one sample sequenced in a study of identical twins. MiXCR was run by TCRdb on the 5' RACE reads, yielding one entry per CDR3 protein. The data contain roughly 690,000 distinct CDR3 sequences, about 20% of them singletons. A further study also used this sample, focusing on T cells expressing NK-cell markers.

The sample consisted of PBMCs. The receptors stem from a woman aged 18-35 years in good health.

The chain employs TRBV10-3 and TRBJ1-2; 12 positions agree with TRBD1. The V gene end was trimmed by 3 bases and the J gene end by 4 bases; junction bases not matched to a gene: 6. Germline-derived CDR1 and CDR2 are ENHRY and SYGVKD. This CDR3 spans 16 amino acids. CDR3 region: CAISDLQGQGAYGYTF. The CDR3 nucleotides are TGTGCCATCAGTGACCTGCAGGGACAGGGGGCCTATGGCTACACCTTC.

This rearrangement joins TRBV6-1 to TRBJ2-5, with TRBD2 identical over 7 bases. CDR1 is MNHNS, CDR2 SASEGT, per germline. The CDR3 extends over 15 amino acids. J gave up 7 bases and V 6 bases, and 14 bases lay outside the gene matches. In DNA form, the CDR3 reads TGTGCCAGCAGCCCAGCGGGGCTCCGTCTAGTGACCCAGTACTTC. It translates to CASSPAGLRLVTQYF.

V and J are TRBV6-5 and TRBJ1-3; D not certain. V was trimmed by 6 bases and J by 4 bases, leaving 7 bases between them. Germline CDR1 reads MNHEY; CDR2 reads SVGAGI. CDR3 length: 12 residues. CDR3 DNA sequence: TGTGCCAGCAGCGCGACGGGAAACACCATATATTTT. It codes for CASSATGNTIYF.

This clonotype came up a few times. The chain carries TRBV6-5 and TRBJ1-2; D not certain. The ends were cut back, 0 bases at V and 4 bases at J, with 9 bases in the middle. From germline, CDR1 is MNHEY and CDR2 SVGAGI. This CDR3 has 14 residues. CDR3 amino acids: CASSYSQPGYGYTF. Written as DNA, the CDR3 is TGTGCCAGCAGTTACTCACAGCCTGGCTATGGCTACACCTTC.

CDR3 DNA sequence: TGTGCCAGCAGTTACTCGGCGTACGAGCAGTACTTC. It encodes CASSYSAYEQYF. J is TRBJ2-7 and V is TRBV6-6; D not certain. In germline, CDR1 is MNHNY, CDR2 SVGAGI (reference sequence). CDR3 length: 12 amino acids. V was clipped by 0 bases and J by 4 bases, with 4 bases between them.

The rearrangement links TRBV28 to TRBJ2-7; unclear D gene. With 2 bases removed from V and 4 bases from J, the gap between germline ends came to 21 bases. Germline V CDR1 and CDR2: MDHEN, SYDVKM. This CDR3 region has 17 residues. The CDR3, as DNA: TGTGCCAGCAGTTTAAGGAGTTGGGCAGGAACTCTGTACGAGCAGTACTTC. Its protein product is CASSLRSWAGTLYEQYF. The complete variable domain, with remaining parts taken from reference TRBV28 and TRBJ2-7, reads DVKVTQSSRYLVKRTGEKVFLECVQDMDHENMFWYRQDPGLGLRLIYFSYDVKMKEKGDIPEGYSVSREKKERFSLILESASTNQTSMYLCASSLRSWAGTLYEQYFGPGTRLTVT.

The genes are TRBV20-1 and TRBJ2-4; D not certain. This CDR3 has 12 amino acids. Trimming removed 0 bases at V and 6 bases at J, with 6 bases between. Germline V gives CDR1 DFQATT, CDR2 SNEGSKA (reference sequence). CDR3 region: CSARDIRNIQYF. The DNA of the CDR3 is TGCAGTGCTAGAGATATTAGAAACATTCAGTACTTC.

This CDR3 reads CASSERDSRPYEQYF. Here the CDR3 DNA reads TGTGCCAGCAGTGAACGGGACTCGCGCCCCTACGAGCAGTACTTC. The chain uses TRBV6-1 and TRBJ2-7; TRBD2 is a possible D gene (6 bases). Germline loops: CDR1 MNHNS, CDR2 SASEGT. V lost 2 bases and J 2 bases, leaving 13 bases between the germline ends. The CDR3 sequence is 15 residues long.

In its sample, this clonotype was seen a few times. V and J are TRBV20-1 and TRBJ2-1, with 8 bases aligning to TRBD1. The CDR3 loop spans 14 amino acids. In germline, CDR1 is DFQATT, CDR2 SNEGSKA (reference sequence). The trim removed 6 bases at V and 4 bases at J, leaving 8 bases unmatched. The chain's CDR3 is CSATGQGLYNEQFF. The CDR3 DNA reads TGCAGTGCGACTGGACAGGGCCTGTACAATGAGCAGTTCTTC.

There are a few counts of this clonotype. J is TRBJ2-3 and V is TRBV20-1, with TRBD2 matching over 9 bases. The ends lost 3 bases at V and 5 bases at J; junction bases unmatched: 15. The germline V gene has CDR1 DFQATT and CDR2 SNEGSKA (reference sequence). This CDR3 region has 17 residues. The DNA of the CDR3 is TGCAGTGCTAGTAAGGCGGGAGGGGTCCGAAGAGGAGATACGCAGTATTTT. The encoded protein is CSASKAGGVRRGDTQYF.

This clonotype has a single count. This chain links TRBV6-2 or TRBV6-3 with TRBJ2-4, with a possible D match to TRBD1 (6 bases). This CDR3 has 14 amino acids. The germline gives CDR1 MNHEY, CDR2 SVGEGT. Trimming left V 6 bases short and J 3 bases short, with 12 bases between. For the CDR3, the DNA is TGTGCCAGCAGAAGGGACAACTACAAAAACATTCAGTACTTC. As protein: CASRRDNYKNIQYF.

This clonotype has more than one count but fewer than ten. V usage is TRBV7-2 and J usage is TRBJ2-5; tentatively, D is TRBD1 or TRBD2 (5 bases each). This CDR3 has 14 amino acids. The V end was cut by 5 bases, the J end by 4 bases, with 14 bases between. Germline V CDR1 and CDR2: SGHTA, FQGNSA. The CDR3 here is CASSPGTIRETQYF. The CDR3 DNA reads as TGTGCCAGCAGCCCAGGGACCATCCGAGAGACCCAGTACTTC.

At least ten counts were recorded for this clonotype. The V gene is TRBV6-5, the J gene TRBJ1-1; D unresolved. The CDR3 is made up of 15 amino acids. V was shortened by 0 bases and J by 7 bases, with 15 bases between the two germline ends. Germline lookup yields CDR1 MNHEY and CDR2 SVGAGI. CDR3 in amino acids: CASSYSITGGGEAFF. The CDR3 DNA is TGTGCCAGCAGTTACTCGATAACGGGCGGCGGTGAAGCTTTCTTT.